The rows below give T cell receptor beta chains drawn from one sample of a study of siplizumab effects on memory and regulatory T cells. The assay was immunoSEQ multiplex PCR, and TCRdb's table has in-frame clones only and misses some. The sample contains tens of thousands of clones, about 87% of which appear only once. The sample comprised Tregs sorted from blood. The receptors shown here come from a human donor in good health. Both conserved end residues are part of each CDR3. A D gene is named only where the DNA matches it firmly. Clone sizes are given selectively: once, few, many, or a class where the clone is expanded.

j_call,v_call,clone_size,d_call,cdr3_nt,cdr3_aa
TRBJ2-7,TRBV29-1,.,.,TGCAGCGTTGAAGGTGCGTCCTACGAGCAGTACTTC,CSVEGASYEQYF
TRBJ2-1,TRBV18,.,.,TGTGCCAGCTCACCCGGGTCTATAAACTACAATGAGCAGTTCTTC,CASSPGSINYNEQFF
TRBJ2-3,TRBV7-2,.,.,TGTGCCAGCTCACGGGACACTAGCACAGATACGCAGTATTTT,CASSRDTSTDTQYF
TRBJ2-5,TRBV5-1,.,TRBD1,TGCGCCAGCAGCTTGGCCGGAGCCGGACAGGGGTTCATGGAGACCCAGTACTTC,CASSLAGAGQGFMETQYF
TRBJ1-1,TRBV19,.,.,TGTGCCAGTACCAAATGGGGAGGGGTGACTGAAGCTTTCTTT,CASTKWGGVTEAFF
TRBJ2-3,TRBV9,.,.,TGTGCCAGCAGCGTAGGCGGGGCAAGGGCAGATACGCAGTATTTT,CASSVGGARADTQYF
TRBJ1-1,TRBV10-1,few,.,TGCGCCACTCAAAGCGGGACTGAAGCTTTCTTT,CATQSGTEAFF
TRBJ1-3,TRBV6-5,.,.,TGTGCCAGCAGAGACTCAGCCGGAAACACCATATATTTT,CASRDSAGNTIYF
TRBJ2-7,TRBV4-2,.,TRBD2,TGTGCCAGCAGCCAAACTAGCGGAGTCTACGAGCAGTACTTC,CASSQTSGVYEQYF
TRBJ2-5,TRBV19,.,TRBD2,TGTGCCAGTAGTTCGGGACTAGCGGGGGGAGAGACCCAGTACTTC,CASSSGLAGGETQYF
TRBJ2-3,TRBV29-1,once,TRBD2,TGCAGCGTTGAAACGAGGACTAGCGGATCAGATACGCAGTATTTT,CSVETRTSGSDTQYF
TRBJ2-1,TRBV7-2,.,.,TGTGCCAGCACCATTAGAGCGTCGCAGAGGAATGAGCAGTTCTTC,CASTIRASQRNEQFF
TRBJ2-2,TRBV19,once,TRBD2,TGTGCCAGTAGTAATAGCGGGAGGTACCACACCGGGGAGCTGTTTTTT,CASSNSGRYHTGELFF
TRBJ1-3,TRBV9,.,.,TGTGCCAGCAGCGGGGGCCCTTACTCTGGAAACACCATATATTTT,CASSGGPYSGNTIYF
TRBJ2-7,TRBV27,.,TRBD2,TGTGCCAGCCGACCTAGCGGGAGCGGGAACGAGCAGTACTTC,CASRPSGSGNEQYF
TRBJ2-1,TRBV5-1,.,TRBD2,TGCGCCAGCAGCCCCCGTAGCGGGAGCTCCTACAATGAGCAGTTCTTC,CASSPRSGSSYNEQFF
TRBJ1-2,TRBV30,.,TRBD1,TGTGCCTGGAGTCCCCTCCCAGGGGGCAGTGGCTACACCTTC,CAWSPLPGGSGYTF
TRBJ1-1,TRBV6-1,.,.,TGTGCCAGCAGTTTCCTGGACACTGAAGCTTTCTTT,CASSFLDTEAFF
TRBJ1-1,TRBV30,.,.,TGTGCCTGGCGAGGACCGGCACACACTGAAGCTTTCTTT,CAWRGPAHTEAFF
TRBJ1-2,TRBV5-6,.,.,TGTGCCAGCAGCTTCCAGGGAGAGTTCTATGGCCACACCTTC,CASSFQGEFYGHTF
TRBJ2-7,TRBV4-3,.,TRBD2,TGCGCCAGCAGCCAAGGACTAGCGGGAGGGAACGAGCAGTACTTC,CASSQGLAGGNEQYF
TRBJ2-3,TRBV28,.,.,TGTGCCAGCAGTTTAGTGAGGGGGAGGATAAGCACAGATACGCAGTATTTT,CASSLVRGRISTDTQYF
TRBJ1-2,TRBV2,.,.,TGTGCCAGCAGGGGCGGACTGGCAGCCAACTATGGCTACACCTTC,CASRGGLAANYGYTF
TRBJ2-1,TRBV7-2,.,.,TGTGCCAGCAGCCTCACAGACAGCTCCTACAATGAGCAGTTCTTC,CASSLTDSSYNEQFF
TRBJ2-1,TRBV12-5,once,.,TGTGCTAGTGGTTTAGACGGGAAGTATTCCAATGAGCAGTTCTTC,CASGLDGKYSNEQFF
TRBJ2-5,TRBV30,few,TRBD1,TGTGCCTGGAGTACCGGGACAGATACCCACCGGGAGACCCAGTACTTC,CAWSTGTDTHRETQYF
TRBJ1-5,TRBV6-5,.,.,TGTGCCAGCAGTACACTAGATAGCAATCAGCCCCAGCATTTT,CASSTLDSNQPQHF
TRBJ2-7,TRBV5-8,.,TRBD1,TGTGCCAGCAGCCTACCTACAGGGGACGACTACGAGCAGTACTTC,CASSLPTGDDYEQYF
TRBJ2-6,TRBV6-4,.,.,TGTGCCAGCAGCCTGACAGACTCTGGGGCCAACGTCCTGACTTTC,CASSLTDSGANVLTF
TRBJ1-2,TRBV27,.,.,TGTGCCAGCAGTTTGGGCAGAACAGGAGGCTACACCTTC,CASSLGRTGGYTF
TRBJ2-7,TRBV11-1,.,.,TGTGCCAGCAGGGCTTCAGCGCGGTCCTCCTACGAGCAGTACTTC,CASRASARSSYEQYF
TRBJ1-4,TRBV5-1,.,.,TGCGCCAGCAGAGGGGCTAATGAAAAACTGTTTTTT,CASRGANEKLFF
TRBJ2-1,TRBV10-3,few,.,TGTGCCATCAGTGCCCATAGTCGGAGCTCCTACAATGAGCAGTTCTTC,CAISAHSRSSYNEQFF
TRBJ2-7,TRBV10-3,.,.,TGTGCCACCGAAGACAGGCTCTCCTACGAGCAGTACTTC,CATEDRLSYEQYF
TRBJ1-1,TRBV12-2,.,.,TGTGCAAGTCGCTTAAGGCTCGCAGGTATGAACACTGAAGCTTTCTTT,CASRLRLAGMNTEAFF
TRBJ2-5,TRBV29-1,.,.,TGCAGCGGATTTGGGACGGGCCAGTACTTC,CSGFGTGQYF